The sequence of this TCR beta chain was determined in a study of cytomegalovirus exposure and HLA in healthy donors. General study results and limits: According to the study, 150 to 200 TCR beta chains were cytomegalovirus-associated. In an earlier analysis, most TCR beta V segments were productive about 90% or about 30% of the time. Most of the CMV-associated TCR beta chains (in a later analysis) appeared to be HLA-restricted.

As concerns this clone: No antigen is known for it.

The CDR3 spans 15 residues. V gave up 8 bases and J gave up 7 bases; unmatched junction bases: 14. PCR employed 60 Vbeta and 13 Jbeta primers. Data came from immunoSEQ multiplex PCR; TCRdb stores just in-frame clones and leaves some out. The sample lists around 150,000 clones, about 70% occurring once. Sequencing used PBMCs. The TCR originated in a man in his forties in good health and CMV-seronegative. The chain combines TRBV23-1 with TRBJ1-2; 9 positions agree with TRBD1. TRBV23-1 is an ORF, with its function uncertain. The CDR3 loop reads CASPSMRGQGVGYTF. For the CDR3, the DNA is TGCGCCAGCCCCTCAATGAGGGGACAGGGCGTTGGCTACACCTTC.